This T cell receptor (beta chain) was observed in a study of T cells in Graves' hyperthyroidism and ophthalmopathy. Study-wide results and limits: Median prediction lead before ophthalmopathy onset was 6.5 to 7 months with the model. A 13 V-J signature model discriminated ophthalmopathy versus stable hyperthyroidism.

A patient was excluded if there was uncontrolled infection, other autoimmune disease, pregnancy or lactation. Clinical symptoms, serum thyroxine, TRAb, thyroid ultrasound and orbital computed tomography established diagnosis. Germline CDR1 is SGHTA and CDR2 is FQGNSA. The CDR3 spans 12 residues. Deletions cut 5 bases from V and 8 bases from J, with 9 bases between. This clonotype was counted many times. Its specificity is not known. The investigators amplified TCR beta CDR3 regions from RNA transcripts. First-round RT-PCR with HTBI primers amplified the TCR CDR3 region. TCRdb ran MiXCR on the multiplex PCR reads and lists one entry per CDR3 protein. The sample records roughly 570,000 distinct CDR3 sequences, under 60% being singletons.

This clonotype originated in an adult woman with Graves' disease, either hyperthyroidism or ophthalmopathy (not recorded which). Source material: peripheral blood or thyroid tissue (not recorded which). This chain joins TRBV7-2 and TRBJ1-4; D is uncertain. The CDR3 region has the DNA TGTGCCAGCAGCCAATCGGGAGAAAAACTGTTTTTT. Residues: CASSQSGEKLFF.